This T cell receptor beta chain was recorded in a study of OX40 agonist ivuxolimab in advanced cancers. About the study: In this trial design, patients received ivuxolimab intravenously at 0.01 to 10 mg/kg every 2 weeks.

Concerning this clone itself: Its antigen is unidentified.

Study-level findings and limits: Some patients without response likewise showed low normalized clonal expansion.

TCRdb's copy holds only in-frame clones and misses some; the assay was immunoSEQ multiplex PCR. The table has nearly 80,000 clones, about 90% seen once. The CDR3 is 15 amino acids. V lost 0 bases, J lost 3 bases, and 8 bases lay in between. CDR1 is MNHNY and CDR2 is SVGAGI in the germline V gene (reference sequence). The V call is TRBV6-6, the J call TRBJ1-4; D is unclear. The TCR was taken from an adult with an advanced solid tumor such as melanoma, head and neck, liver or kidney cancer. The sample consisted of CD4+ or CD8+ T cells sorted from blood, taken in a trial of the OX40 agonist ivuxolimab. The CDR3 here is CASSYSNGANEKLFF. Here the CDR3 DNA reads TGTGCCAGCAGTTACTCGAATGGAGCTAATGAAAAACTGTTTTTT.